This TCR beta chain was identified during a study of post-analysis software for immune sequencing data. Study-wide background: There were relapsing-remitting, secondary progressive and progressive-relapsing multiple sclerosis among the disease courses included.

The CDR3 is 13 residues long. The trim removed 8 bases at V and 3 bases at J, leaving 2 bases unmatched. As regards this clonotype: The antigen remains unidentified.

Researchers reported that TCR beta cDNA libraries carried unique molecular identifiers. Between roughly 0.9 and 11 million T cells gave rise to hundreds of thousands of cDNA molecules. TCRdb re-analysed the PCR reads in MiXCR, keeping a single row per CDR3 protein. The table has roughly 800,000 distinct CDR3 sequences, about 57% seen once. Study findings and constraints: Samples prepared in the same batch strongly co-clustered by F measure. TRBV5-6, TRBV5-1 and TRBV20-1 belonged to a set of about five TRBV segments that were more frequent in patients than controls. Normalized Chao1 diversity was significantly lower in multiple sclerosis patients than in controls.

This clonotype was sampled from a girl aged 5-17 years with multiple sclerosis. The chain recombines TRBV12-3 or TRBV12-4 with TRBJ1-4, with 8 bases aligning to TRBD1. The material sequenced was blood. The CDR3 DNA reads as TGTGCCAGCGCACAGGGGGCTAATGAAAAACTGTTTTTT. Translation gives CASAQGANEKLFF.